This passage covers 10 T cell receptor beta chains from one sample sequenced in a study of blood T cell repertoires in COVID-19. The repertoire was sequenced with immunoSEQ multiplex PCR; TCRdb's copy has only in-frame clones and lacks some. The sample records around 290,000 clones, more than 75% being singletons. Specimen: PBMCs or T cells enriched from blood (not recorded which). The receptor source for this set is a woman aged 55-70 years in a cohort exposed to, infected with or recovered from COVID-19 (not recorded which).

The J gene is TRBJ2-5, the V gene TRBV19; D is perhaps TRBD1 (6 bases). The CDR3 runs 15 residues. V shed 3 bases and J shed 5 bases, with 16 bases lying between them. Germline V gene data show CDR1 as LNHDA and CDR2 as SQIVND (reference sequence). The CDR3 bases are TGTGCCAGTAGTATCTCCCCAGGGGCCAGGGAGACCCAGTACTTC. Protein sequence: CASSISPGARETQYF.

In its sample, this clone was seen once. This chain uses TRBV6-1 with TRBJ1-1; maybe TRBD1 (5 bases). The CDR3 runs 18 residues. Looked up from germline, CDR1 is MNHNS and CDR2 is SASEGT. The V end lost 1 base, the J end lost 1 base, and 19 bases lay between the germline ends. In DNA form, the CDR3 reads TGTGCCAGCAGTGAAGATCTGGGGGGGATTTGGGGGAACACTGAAGCTTTCTTT. Encoded protein: CASSEDLGGIWGNTEAFF.

The V call is TRBV11-1, the J call TRBJ2-2; the match to TRBD1 covers 8 bases. The V gene end was trimmed by 5 bases and the J gene end by 3 bases; junction bases not matched to a gene: 8. From germline, CDR1 is SGHAT and CDR2 FQDESV (reference sequence). This CDR3 region has 16 residues. This chain's CDR3 is CASSQWTGRYTGELFF. The CDR3 nucleotides read TGTGCCAGCAGCCAATGGACAGGGAGGTACACCGGGGAGCTGTTTTTT.

The CDR3 loop is CASSLGDRVEQPQHF. The CDR3 DNA sequence: TGCGCCAGCAGCTTGGGCGACAGGGTAGAACAGCCCCAGCATTTT. J is TRBJ1-5 and V is TRBV5-1, with TRBD1 identical over 7 bases. The CDR3 is 15 amino acids. Germline assignment: CDR1 SGHRS and CDR2 YFSETQ. V dropped 0 bases and J dropped 7; count of bases not matched to a gene: 7.

This rearrangement joins TRBV5-1 to TRBJ2-2, with 7 nucleotides matching TRBD2. Germline V gene lookup returns CDR1 SGHRS and CDR2 YFSETQ. The CDR3 sequence is 16 residues long. The V segment lost 2 bases and the J segment 0 bases; nucleotides outside the gene matches: 4. The chain's CDR3 is CASSLAGPPNTGELFF. CDR3 coding DNA: TGCGCCAGCAGCTTAGCGGGGCCGCCGAACACCGGGGAGCTGTTTTTT.

This chain connects TRBV6-1 to TRBJ1-1, with TRBD1 matching 8 bases. Per the germline V gene, CDR1 is MNHNS and CDR2 is SASEGT. Losses at the gene ends were 4 bases for V and 3 bases for J; bases not matched to a gene: 10. The CDR3 extends over 16 amino acids. This chain's CDR3 is CASSARGQATYTEAFF. The DNA for the CDR3 is TGTGCCAGCAGTGCCCGGGGACAGGCGACCTACACTGAAGCTTTCTTT.

The rearrangement joins TRBV18 to TRBJ1-2; a weak D match, TRBD1 (6 bases). There are 16 residues in the CDR3. Trimming left V 3 bases short and J 6 bases short, with 20 bases between. Germline V gene data show CDR1 as KGHSH and CDR2 as LQKENI. The CDR3 spells CASSPARVQGADGYTF. The CDR3 DNA sequence: TGTGCCAGCTCACCCGCAAGGGTACAGGGAGCGGATGGCTACACCTTC. Using reference TRBV18 and TRBJ1-2 for the parts outside the CDR3, the full variable domain is NAGVMQNPRHLVRRRGQEARLRCSPMKGHSHVYWYRQLPEEGLKFMVYLQKENIIDESGMPKERFSAEFPKEGPSILRIQQVVRGDSAAYFCASSPARVQGADGYTFGSGTRLTVV.

The rearrangement joins TRBV29-1 to TRBJ2-5; tentatively, D is TRBD2 (6 bases). The CDR3 loop spans 13 amino acids. Trimming cost V 2 bases and J 5 bases, with 12 bases left between them. Germline values: CDR1 SQVTM, CDR2 ANQGSEA. The CDR3 loop reads CSVEWRGEETQYF. As DNA, the CDR3 is TGCAGCGTTGAATGGCGGGGTGAGGAGACCCAGTACTTC.

The chain recombines TRBV27 with TRBJ2-5; TRBD2 aligns across 7 bases. The CDR3 loop spans 14 amino acids. Germline V lookup: CDR1 MNHEY, CDR2 SMNVEV (reference sequence). With V trimmed by 5 bases and J by 7 bases, 10 bases remained unmatched. CDR3 sequence reads: CASSGRAGIVTQYF. CDR3 DNA sequence: TGTGCCAGCAGTGGGAGGGCGGGGATCGTGACCCAGTACTTC.

The table lists this clone with a count of one. The chain combines TRBV24-1 with TRBJ1-4; weak D call: TRBD1 (5 bases). This CDR3 has 15 amino acids. Germline-derived CDR1 and CDR2 are KGHDR and SFDVKD. V lost 6 bases and J 7 bases, leaving 17 bases between the germline ends. CDR3 residues: CATSTGRGNAEKLFF. CDR3 nucleotides: TGTGCCACCAGTACCGGGCGGGGGAATGCTGAAAAACTGTTTTTT.